A single sample is the source of the 31 T cell receptor beta chains below, sequenced in a study of T cells in localized non-small cell lung cancer. The method was immunoSEQ multiplex PCR; TCRdb's version includes in-frame clones alone and lacks a portion of them. Here the sample spans roughly 30,000 clones, 85% to 90% being singletons. The source was peripheral blood, collected before any cancer treatment. Receptors originate from a female donor older than 55 with stage I lung adenocarcinoma.

The chain combines TRBV6-1 with TRBJ2-7; no definite D call. CDR3 length: 14 amino acids. Germline V gene data show CDR1 as MNHNS and CDR2 as SASEGT. Trimming pared 0 bases from V and 2 bases from J, leaving 8 bases between. The CDR3 nucleotides read TGTGCCAGCAGTGAAGCGGTCGGTACCTACGAGCAGTACTTC. It yields the protein CASSEAVGTYEQYF.

CDR3 residues: CAWSVSAPPGANVLTF. The DNA for the CDR3 is TGTGCCTGGAGTGTATCGGCCCCTCCTGGGGCCAACGTCCTGACTTTC. V and J are TRBV30 and TRBJ2-6, with D unresolved. CDR1 is GTSNPN, CDR2 SVGIG, per germline (reference sequence). Trimming pared 0 bases from V and 2 bases from J, leaving 11 bases between. The CDR3 consists of 16 residues.

The chain combines TRBV4-3 with TRBJ2-4; D might be TRBD1 (6 bases). The germline CDR1 and CDR2 sequences are LGHNA and YSLEER. The germline V and J ends were trimmed by 1 base and 1 base, with 8 bases remaining between them. The CDR3 runs to 15 residues. CDR3 protein: CASSQGQGAKNIQYF. CDR3 nucleotides: TGCGCCAGCAGCCAAGGCCAGGGGGCCAAAAACATTCAGTACTTC.

This chain links TRBV7-2 with TRBJ1-3; possible D gene TRBD1, 5 bases. The CDR3 is 15 amino acids. The V end lost 3 bases, the J end lost 3 bases, and 12 bases lay between the germline ends. Germline CDR1 SGHTA, CDR2 FQGNSA. The CDR3 is CASSFAGGVGNTIYF. For the CDR3, the DNA is TGTGCCAGCAGCTTTGCGGGGGGGGTTGGAAACACCATATATTTT.

This clone came up a few times. This chain links TRBV19 with TRBJ2-1, with D possibly being TRBD1 or TRBD2 (5 bases each). This CDR3 contains 19 residues. Germline V CDR1 and CDR2: LNHDA, SQIVND (reference sequence). The V gene lost 1 base and the J gene lost 0 bases, with 19 bases spanning the gap. DNA for the CDR3: TGTGCCAGTAGTATAGGGGGCATAGTTGCGGGTGACTCCTACAATGAGCAGTTCTTC. Its protein is CASSIGGIVAGDSYNEQFF. The full variable domain, in which reference TRBV19 and TRBJ2-1 provide the parts outside the CDR3, is DGGITQSPKYLFRKEGQNVTLSCEQNLNHDAMYWYRQDPGQGLRLIYYSQIVNDFQKGDIAEGYSVSREKKESFPLTVTSAQKNPTAFYLCASSIGGIVAGDSYNEQFFGPGTRLTVL.

The chain employs TRBV11-3 and TRBJ1-2; TRBD1 aligns across 7 bases. Per germline, CDR1 SGHNT and CDR2 YENEEA. The CDR3 runs to 12 residues. The V and J ends lost 5 bases and 9 bases, in that order; junction bases with no gene match: 6. The CDR3 loop reads CASSPGTERYTF. CDR3 DNA sequence: TGTGCCAGCAGCCCGGGGACAGAGCGCTACACCTTC.

V usage is TRBV18 and J usage is TRBJ1-2; possible D gene TRBD1, 6 bases. V lost 5 bases, J lost 8 bases, and 18 bases lay in between. Looked up from germline, CDR1 is KGHSH and CDR2 is LQKENI. The CDR3 has 14 residues. The chain's CDR3 is CASSTGQDTWGYTF. The DNA of the CDR3 is TGTGCCAGCTCAACAGGGCAGGATACGTGGGGCTACACCTTC.

This chain connects TRBV5-1 to TRBJ2-2; the D is unclear. V gave up 6 bases and J gave up 1 base, with 7 bases separating them. This CDR3 comprises 13 residues. CDR1 SGHRS and CDR2 YFSETQ come from the germline V gene. The CDR3 protein is CASNPGNTGELFF. DNA of the CDR3: TGCGCCAGCAACCCAGGGAACACCGGGGAGCTGTTTTTT.

This clone was recorded only once. This sequence joins TRBV18 and TRBJ1-4; tentatively, D is TRBD1 (5 bases). Trimming removed 3 bases from V and 8 bases from J, with 16 bases in between. Germline V gives CDR1 KGHSH, CDR2 LQKENI. The CDR3 consists of 15 residues. The CDR3 sequence is CASSPRGGEDEKLFF. CDR3 coding DNA: TGTGCCAGCTCACCCCGGGGCGGCGAGGACGAAAAACTGTTTTTT.

The rearrangement links TRBV4-3 to TRBJ2-7; a weak D match, TRBD2 (6 bases). Deletions cut 0 bases from V and 6 bases from J, with 15 bases between. This CDR3 is 15 amino acids long. CDR1 is LGHNA and CDR2 is YSLEER in the germline V gene. This CDR3 is CASSQEDRGGAEQYF. CDR3 DNA sequence: TGCGCCAGCAGCCAAGAAGATAGAGGCGGGGCCGAGCAGTACTTC.

This clone was seen only once. The CDR3 nucleotides are TGTGCCAGCCGGGGACTAGCGGGAGGGCCGGACGAGCAGTACTTC. Translated, it gives CASRGLAGGPDEQYF. The chain is built from TRBV19 and TRBJ2-7; 16 positions match TRBD2. Germline values: CDR1 LNHDA, CDR2 SQIVND (reference sequence). This CDR3 region has 15 residues. J lost 5 bases, V lost 9 bases, and 7 bases had no gene match. The entire variable domain, with the rest obtained from reference TRBV19 and TRBJ2-7, is as follows: DGGITQSPKYLFRKEGQNVTLSCEQNLNHDAMYWYRQDPGQGLRLIYYSQIVNDFQKGDIAEGYSVSREKKESFPLTVTSAQKNPTAFYLCASRGLAGGPDEQYFGPGTRLTVT.

The chain uses TRBV7-9 and TRBJ1-2; D unclear. The germline gives CDR1 SEHNR, CDR2 FQNEAQ (reference sequence). The CDR3 contains 14 residues. Trimming took off 4 bases at V and 4 bases at J, with 13 bases between the two ends. CDR3 sequence (DNA): TGTGCCAGCAGCTCATTAAGGGCGCCCTATGGCTACACCTTC. Translated, it gives CASSSLRAPYGYTF.

In this sample, this clone turned up once. This chain links TRBV5-1 with TRBJ2-3, with TRBD2 identical over 12 bases. The trim removed 6 bases at V and 5 bases at J, leaving 7 bases unmatched. Germline assignment: CDR1 SGHRS and CDR2 YFSETQ. CDR3 length: 15 amino acids. The DNA of the CDR3 is TGCGCCAGCACCCCACTAGCGGGAGGAGGAGATACGCAGTATTTT. Translating it yields CASTPLAGGGDTQYF.

The chain has TRBV10-3 and TRBJ2-6; D remains unclear. V gave up 0 bases and J gave up 1 base, with 13 bases separating them. The CDR3 is 18 amino acids. The germline CDR1 and CDR2 sequences are ENHRY and SYGVKD. The CDR3 DNA reads as TGTGCCATCAGTGAGTCGAGCAGTGGAATGTCTGGGGCCAACGTCCTGACTTTC. This sequence encodes CAISESSSGMSGANVLTF.

The CDR3 DNA is TGTGCCACCCACAGCTACAATGAGCAGTTCTTC. This gives the protein CATHSYNEQFF. The chain recombines TRBV10-3 with TRBJ2-1; D gene unclear. Deletions cut 10 bases from V and 3 bases from J, with 7 bases between. The CDR3 is made up of 11 amino acids. CDR1 ENHRY and CDR2 SYGVKD come from the germline V gene.

The chain has TRBV10-3 and TRBJ2-3, with 14 bases aligning to TRBD2. The CDR3 extends over 15 amino acids. Trimming removed 10 bases from V and 4 bases from J; junction bases left unmatched: 7. CDR1 is ENHRY and CDR2 is SYGVKD in the germline V gene. For the CDR3, the DNA is TGTGCCAGTCTCTCGGGACTAGCGGGAGCAGATACGCAGTATTTT. It yields the protein CASLSGLAGADTQYF.

The chain links TRBV5-4 to TRBJ2-2; no reliable D call. V was cut by 6 bases and J by 0 bases, with 15 bases left in between. Germline V gives CDR1 SGHNT, CDR2 YYREEE (reference sequence). The CDR3 has 16 amino acids. The CDR3 bases are TGTGCCAGCACCTCCCGGGCCATAACGAACACCGGGGAGCTGTTTTTT. As protein: CASTSRAITNTGELFF.

This rearrangement joins TRBV27 to TRBJ2-5; 9 positions agree with TRBD2. Germline V CDR1 and CDR2: MNHEY, SMNVEV (reference sequence). The CDR3 covers 15 residues. Trimming at V came to 6 bases and at J to 2 bases, leaving 7 bases not matched to a gene. The CDR3 protein is CASRRLAVLQETQYF. In nucleotides, the CDR3 is TGTGCCAGCAGGAGACTAGCGGTTCTGCAAGAGACCCAGTACTTC.

The CDR3 bases are TGTGCCAGCTTTTATAGACCCCACACTGAAGCTTTCTTT. As protein: CASFYRPHTEAFF. The chain combines TRBV2 with TRBJ1-1, with D unresolved. Germline CDR1 is SNHLY and CDR2 is FYNNEI. The CDR3 has 13 amino acids. The ends were cut back, 8 bases at V and 3 bases at J, with 13 bases in the middle.

The V and J genes are TRBV2 and TRBJ2-5, with 11 bases aligning to TRBD2. Germline loops: CDR1 SNHLY, CDR2 FYNNEI. The CDR3 is made up of 14 amino acids. The V and J ends lost 7 bases and 5 bases, in that order; junction bases with no gene match: 6. CDR3: CASKVAGGVETQYF. The CDR3 DNA follows: TGTGCCAGCAAAGTAGCGGGAGGGGTGGAGACCCAGTACTTC.

The chain has TRBV7-2 and TRBJ1-4, with D hard to call. Germline CDR1 is SGHTA and CDR2 is FQGNSA. V dropped 1 base and J dropped 5 bases, with 14 bases sitting between them. The CDR3 totals 16 residues. CDR3 region: CASSLVSATLNEKLFF. The DNA for the CDR3 is TGTGCCAGCAGCTTAGTTTCAGCGACGTTAAATGAAAAACTGTTTTTT.

The V gene is TRBV5-1, the J gene TRBJ2-3; the match to TRBD2 covers 12 bases. CDR1 and CDR2 from the germline V gene are SGHRS and YFSETQ. After removal of 6 bases from V and 6 bases from J, the junction contained 8 bases not matched to a gene. The CDR3 covers 15 residues. CDR3 sequence: CASNPTSGSADTQYF. The CDR3 nucleotides are TGCGCCAGCAACCCGACTAGCGGGAGTGCGGATACGCAGTATTTT.

V usage is TRBV7-9 and J usage is TRBJ2-1, with 12 bases that match TRBD2. In germline, CDR1 is SEHNR, CDR2 FQNEAQ (reference sequence). The CDR3 has 15 amino acids. V shed 2 bases and J 8 bases; nucleotides not matched to a gene: 4. CDR3 bases: TGTGCCAGCAGCTTACGGCTAGCGGGAGGGGATGAGCAGTTCTTC. It translates to CASSLRLAGGDEQFF.

This clone has only one observation. The J gene is TRBJ1-2, the V gene TRBV6-6; D is perhaps TRBD1 (6 bases). The CDR3 is 12 residues long. Trimming took off 5 bases at V and 8 bases at J, with 12 bases between the two ends. Germline loops: CDR1 MNHNY, CDR2 SVGAGI (reference sequence). CDR3 protein: CASSPQGRGYTF. The CDR3 DNA is TGTGCCAGCAGTCCACAGGGACGAGGCTACACCTTC.

The V and J genes are TRBV29-1 and TRBJ2-3; D remains ambiguous. Per germline, CDR1 SQVTM and CDR2 ANQGSEA. The CDR3 is 11 residues long. The V end lost 4 bases, the J end lost 4 bases, and 6 bases lay between the germline ends. CDR3 residues: CSVGAADTQYF. DNA of the CDR3: TGCAGCGTTGGCGCGGCAGATACGCAGTATTTT.

V and J are TRBV6-5 and TRBJ1-1; D may be TRBD1 (5 bases). Germline-derived CDR1 and CDR2 are MNHEY and SVGAGI. This CDR3 is 13 amino acids long. The ends were cut back, 4 bases at V and 4 bases at J, with 10 bases in the middle. CDR3 nucleotides: TGTGCCAGCAGTTCCCAGGGAGGCACTGAAGCTTTCTTT. This translates into CASSSQGGTEAFF.

The chain has TRBV18 and TRBJ2-7, with TRBD2 matching 11 bases. Unmatched junction bases numbered 3, after V lost 1 base and J lost 7 bases. Per germline, CDR1 KGHSH and CDR2 LQKENI. The CDR3 spans 14 residues. As DNA, the CDR3 is TGTGCCAGCTCACCACGGGGACTAGCGGCTGAGCAGTACTTC. This codes for CASSPRGLAAEQYF.

The CDR3 DNA reads TGTGCCAGTATTCGAGCGGGAGGCCTTGAGCAGTTCTTC. This sequence encodes CASIRAGGLEQFF. The chain combines TRBV19 with TRBJ2-1, with 9 bases identical to TRBD2. The CDR3 covers 13 residues. Germline V CDR1 and CDR2: LNHDA, SQIVND (reference sequence). Trimming cost V 7 bases and J 9 bases; bases outside gene matches: 7.

This clone showed up just a few times. The chain uses TRBV7-2 and TRBJ2-1; D is ambiguous. Germline V CDR1 and CDR2: SGHTA, FQGNSA. The length of the CDR3 is 14 residues. V was clipped by 5 bases and J by 9 bases, with 17 bases between them. The CDR3 bases are TGTGCCAGCAGCCCCCTAGTATTTGTAGGTGAGCAGTTCTTC. The encoded protein is CASSPLVFVGEQFF.

This clone was detected a few times. The V gene is TRBV28, the J gene TRBJ1-3, with D uncertain. Per the germline V gene, CDR1 is MDHEN and CDR2 is SYDVKM. The CDR3 runs to 16 residues. V lost 2 bases, J lost 0 bases, and 11 bases lay in between. The DNA for the CDR3 is TGTGCCAGCAGTTTAGGGATGAGGAGCTCTGGAAACACCATATATTTT. This encodes CASSLGMRSSGNTIYF.

The rearrangement uses TRBV6-6 and TRBJ2-7; TRBD1 is a possible D gene (6 bases). The CDR3 has 15 amino acids. Germline loops: CDR1 MNHNY, CDR2 SVGAGI (reference sequence). Trimming took 0 bases from V and 2 from J, leaving 11 bases between them. CDR3 region: CASSYSGTPAYEQYF. In DNA, the CDR3 is TGTGCCAGCAGTTACTCCGGGACACCCGCCTACGAGCAGTACTTC.